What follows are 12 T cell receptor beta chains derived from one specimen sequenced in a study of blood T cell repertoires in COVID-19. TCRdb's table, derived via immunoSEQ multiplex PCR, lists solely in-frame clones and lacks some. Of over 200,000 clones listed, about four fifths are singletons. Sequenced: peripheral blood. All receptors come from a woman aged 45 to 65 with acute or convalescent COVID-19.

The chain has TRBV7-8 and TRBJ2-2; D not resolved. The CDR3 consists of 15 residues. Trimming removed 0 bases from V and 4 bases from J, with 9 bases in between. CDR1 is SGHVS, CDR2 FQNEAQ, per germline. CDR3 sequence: CASSLATVGTGELFF. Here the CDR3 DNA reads TGTGCCAGCAGCTTAGCAACAGTTGGCACCGGGGAGCTGTTTTTT.

In DNA form, the CDR3 reads TGTGCCAGCAGTGACTCGAACGGGGGAACTGAAGCTTTCTTT. It translates to CASSDSNGGTEAFF. This sequence joins TRBV6-4 and TRBJ1-1; the D gene is possibly TRBD1 (5 bases). Trimming left V 0 bases short and J 5 bases short, with 10 bases between. The CDR3 contains 14 residues. The germline V gene has CDR1 MRHNA and CDR2 SNTAGT.

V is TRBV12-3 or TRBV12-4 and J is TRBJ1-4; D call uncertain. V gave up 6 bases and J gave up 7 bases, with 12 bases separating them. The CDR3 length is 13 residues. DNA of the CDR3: TGTGCCAGCAGCCCTGGAGGAATTGAAAAACTGTTTTTT. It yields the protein CASSPGGIEKLFF.

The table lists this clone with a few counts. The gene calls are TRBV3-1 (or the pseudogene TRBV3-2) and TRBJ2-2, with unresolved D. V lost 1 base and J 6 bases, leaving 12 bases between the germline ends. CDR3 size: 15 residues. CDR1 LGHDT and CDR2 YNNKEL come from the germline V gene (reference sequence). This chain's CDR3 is CASSQVLVVAGELFF. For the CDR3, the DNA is TGTGCCAGCAGCCAAGTTTTAGTAGTGGCCGGGGAGCTGTTTTTT.

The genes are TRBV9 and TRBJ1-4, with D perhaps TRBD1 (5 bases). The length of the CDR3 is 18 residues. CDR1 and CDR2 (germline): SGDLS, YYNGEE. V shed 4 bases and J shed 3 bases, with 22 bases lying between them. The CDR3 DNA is TGTGCCAGCAGCCGTATGGTTGAACCCAGGGTCGCTAATGAAAAACTGTTTTTT. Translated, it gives CASSRMVEPRVANEKLFF.

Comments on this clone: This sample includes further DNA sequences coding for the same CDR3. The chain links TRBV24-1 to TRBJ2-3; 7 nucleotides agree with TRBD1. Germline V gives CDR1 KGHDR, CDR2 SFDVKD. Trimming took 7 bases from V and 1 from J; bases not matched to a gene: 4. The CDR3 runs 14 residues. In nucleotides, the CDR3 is TGTGCCACCAGGGGAACAGGGGGCACAGATACGCAGTATTTT. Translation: CATRGTGGTDTQYF.

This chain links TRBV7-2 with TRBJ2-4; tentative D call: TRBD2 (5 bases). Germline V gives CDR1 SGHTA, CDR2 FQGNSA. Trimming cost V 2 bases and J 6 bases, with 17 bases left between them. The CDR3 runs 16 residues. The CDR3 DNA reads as TGTGCCAGCAGCTTAAAAGTGGGGAGCGGCGGAAACATTCAGTACTTC. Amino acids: CASSLKVGSGGNIQYF.

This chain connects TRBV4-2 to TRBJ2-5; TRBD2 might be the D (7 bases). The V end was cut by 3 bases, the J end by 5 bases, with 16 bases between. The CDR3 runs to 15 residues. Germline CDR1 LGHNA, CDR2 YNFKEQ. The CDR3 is CASSQASRGGETQYF. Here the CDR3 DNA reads TGTGCCAGCAGCCAGGCCTCCAGGGGAGGGGAGACCCAGTACTTC.

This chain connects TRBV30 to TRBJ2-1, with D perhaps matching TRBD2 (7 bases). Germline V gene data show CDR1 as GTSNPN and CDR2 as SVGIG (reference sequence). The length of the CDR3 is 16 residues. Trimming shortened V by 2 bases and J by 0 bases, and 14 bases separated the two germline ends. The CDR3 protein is CAWSPRGASSYNEQFF. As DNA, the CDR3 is TGTGCCTGGAGTCCCCGGGGGGCATCCTCCTACAATGAGCAGTTCTTC.

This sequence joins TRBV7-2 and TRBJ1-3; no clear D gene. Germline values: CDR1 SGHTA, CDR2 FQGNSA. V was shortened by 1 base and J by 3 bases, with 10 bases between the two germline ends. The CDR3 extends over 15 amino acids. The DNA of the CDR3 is TGTGCCAGCAGCTTAGGGGCAGCAGGTGGAAACACCATATATTTT. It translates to CASSLGAAGGNTIYF.

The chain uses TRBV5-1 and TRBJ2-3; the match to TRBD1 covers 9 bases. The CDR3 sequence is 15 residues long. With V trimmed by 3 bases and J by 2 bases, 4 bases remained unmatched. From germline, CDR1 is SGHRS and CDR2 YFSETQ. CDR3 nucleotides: TGCGCCAGCAGCTCCGGGACAGGGAACACAGATACGCAGTATTTT. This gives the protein CASSSGTGNTDTQYF.

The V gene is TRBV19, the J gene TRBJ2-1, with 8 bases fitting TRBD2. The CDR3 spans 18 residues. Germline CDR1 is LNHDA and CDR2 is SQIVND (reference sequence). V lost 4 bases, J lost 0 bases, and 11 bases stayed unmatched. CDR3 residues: CASSRRTSSLGSYNEQFF. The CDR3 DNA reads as TGTGCCAGTAGTAGAAGGACTAGCTCTCTTGGCTCCTACAATGAGCAGTTCTTC.